This T cell receptor (beta chain) derives from a study of cytomegalovirus exposure and HLA in healthy donors. Study results and caveats: In a later analysis, compared with equally common non-associated chains, HLA-associated beta chains were more expanded. About 87% or about 30% of the time was how often most TCR beta V segments were productive, according to an earlier analysis. Later analysis identified a missense DCLRE1C variant that was linked to TCR beta V- and J-gene trimming.

From germline, CDR1 is SGHNT and CDR2 YYREEE (reference sequence). This CDR3 has 14 residues. The V end lost 0 bases, the J end lost 8 bases, and 12 bases lay between the germline ends. Details on this clone: Its matching antigen is unknown.

The study ran its PCR with 60 Vbeta and 13 Jbeta primers. Repertoires were generated with immunoSEQ multiplex PCR, while TCRdb's copy carries only in-frame clones and drops some. The table has some 110,000 clones, around 77% seen once. This TCR derives from a woman between 40 and 50 years old in good health and CMV-seropositive. Sequencing was performed on PBMCs. V gene TRBV5-4 combines with J gene TRBJ1-3; a possible D gene is TRBD1 (5 bases). The CDR3 spells CASSLANRQHTIYF. The CDR3 DNA is TGTGCCAGCAGCTTGGCCAACAGGCAACACACCATATATTTT.